The rows below give T cell receptor beta chains drawn from one sample of a study of OX40 agonist ivuxolimab in advanced cancers. TCRdb keeps only in-frame clones here, not all; method: immunoSEQ multiplex PCR. This sample yields around 66,000 clones, of which about nine tenths are seen a single time; roughly 1.2% belongs to the top ten. The input for sequencing was CD4+ or CD8+ T cells sorted from blood, taken in a trial of the OX40 agonist ivuxolimab. All receptors come from an adult with an advanced solid tumor such as melanoma, head and neck, liver or kidney cancer. The conserved cysteine and the conserved F or W are not part of the CDR3 here.

V gene	CDR3 protein
TRBV2	ASSEQAINTGELF
TRBV2	ASSEVSGAGGYT
TRBV9	ASSVAAAQETQY
TRBV4-1	ASSQSLADTGELF
TRBV7-6	ASRNMGEQY
TRBV6-1	ASSEVGRARWYEQY
TRBV7-3	ASSLEGWGDPAYEQY
TRBV6-6	ASTLGPSGEQY
TRBV5-1	ASSLEGEETQY
TRBV27	ASRTGSYNEQF
TRBV5-4	ASSSPLAGGGTDTQY
TRBV19	ASRPQGVGEAF
TRBV11-2	ASSLAGGGYYGYT
TRBV5-6	ASSLTVARHEQY
TRBV11-2	ASGQGDGNEQY
TRBV4-1	ASSQGAGGNTIY
TRBV27	ASSAWTEGQETQY
TRBV7-6	ASSLAVGVDTQY
TRBV6-5	ASSYTGPSNYGYT
TRBV7-9	ASSPEGVYGYT
TRBV18	ASSPRGGEQF
TRBV11-1	ASSQGLQETQY
TRBV11-2	ASSSDRGRELF
TRBV18	ASSPQGSYNEQF
TRBV5-1	ASSFPGLANNEQF
TRBV20-1	SAPSTDTQY
TRBV6-6	ASRDGLQNKQY
TRBV10-3	AISQGSGGATEAF
TRBV6-4	ASSETQDTEAF
TRBV4-1	ASSSRDGPNEKLF
TRBV27	ASSWSGEASEKLF
TRBV5-5	ASSLIAGEGTGELF
TRBV30	AWQTPGLTYEQY
TRBV30	AWSVNKGGYTGELF
TRBV6-5	ASSYSTSALQETQY
TRBV2	ASSEAGFAGETQY
TRBV6-1	ASSEGTGGNTEAF
TRBV5-4	ASSSISSYEQY
TRBV19	ASSIVSGGGTEAF
TRBV7-3	ASSHGQGGNEQF
TRBV6-1	ASVASYEQY
TRBV4-1	ASSQDSGSPGGTYEQY
TRBV5-6	ASSLANTGGGGYT
TRBV14	ASSVGPDQPQH
TRBV5-1	ASSSNDYREQF
TRBV10-2	ASSPGGGTEAF
TRBV5-6	ASSLDRGYGYT
TRBV5-1	ASSYGQGVYNEQF
TRBV5-6	ASSLEAAYGYT
TRBV27	ASSRTLAGEGETQY